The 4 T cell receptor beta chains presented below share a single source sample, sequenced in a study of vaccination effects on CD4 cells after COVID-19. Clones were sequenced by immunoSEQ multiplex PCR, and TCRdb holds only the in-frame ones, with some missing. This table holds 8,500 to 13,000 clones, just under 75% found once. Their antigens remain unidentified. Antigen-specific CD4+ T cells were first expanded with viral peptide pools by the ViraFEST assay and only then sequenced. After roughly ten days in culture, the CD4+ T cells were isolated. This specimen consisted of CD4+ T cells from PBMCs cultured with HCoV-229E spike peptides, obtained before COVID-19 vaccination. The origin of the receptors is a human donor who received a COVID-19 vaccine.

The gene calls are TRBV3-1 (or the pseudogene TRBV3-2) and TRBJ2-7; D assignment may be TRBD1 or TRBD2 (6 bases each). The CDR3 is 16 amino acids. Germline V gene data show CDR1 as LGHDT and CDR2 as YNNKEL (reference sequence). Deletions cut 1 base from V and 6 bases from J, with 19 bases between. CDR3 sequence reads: CASSQGGAGYIGEQYF. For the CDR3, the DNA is TGTGCCAGCAGCCAAGGGGGGGCAGGGTATATTGGCGAGCAGTACTTC.

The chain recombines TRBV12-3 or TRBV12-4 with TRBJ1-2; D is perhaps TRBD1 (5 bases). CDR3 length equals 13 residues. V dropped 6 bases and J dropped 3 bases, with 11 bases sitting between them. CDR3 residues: CASRKDSHYGYTF. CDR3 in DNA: TGTGCCAGCAGAAAAGACAGCCACTATGGCTACACCTTC.

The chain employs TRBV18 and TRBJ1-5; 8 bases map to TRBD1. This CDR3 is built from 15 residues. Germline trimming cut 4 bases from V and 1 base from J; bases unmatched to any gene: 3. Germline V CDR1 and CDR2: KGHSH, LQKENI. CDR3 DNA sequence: TGTGCCAGCTCACAGCAGGGGGCAAGCAATCAGCCCCAGCATTTT. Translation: CASSQQGASNQPQHF.

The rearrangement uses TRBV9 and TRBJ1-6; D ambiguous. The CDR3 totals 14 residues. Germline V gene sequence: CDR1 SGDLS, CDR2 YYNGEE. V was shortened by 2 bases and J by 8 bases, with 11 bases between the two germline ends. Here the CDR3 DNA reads TGTGCCAGCAGCGTCGGAACGGTTCATTCACCCCTCCACTTT. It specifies CASSVGTVHSPLHF.